A selection of T cell receptor beta chains follows, all from one sample in a study of shared clonotypes between healthy human individuals. TCRdb keeps only in-frame clones here, not all; method: immunoSEQ multiplex PCR. This sample carries more than 400,000 clones, 81% of them seen once, and the ten largest clones take 10% to 15%. The sample consisted of PBMCs. Receptors were obtained from a woman aged 35 to 49 in good health. Some clones in this sample may be carry-over from other donors' samples. Each CDR3 is given with its conserved first and last residue. The D gene is left open where the match is weak. The size field is filled for only some rows; it gives once, few, many or a size class.

TRBV11-2	TRBJ2-7	NA	NA	CASSPDGSPDYEPYF	TGTGCCAGCAGCCCAGATGGTTCACCCGACTACGAGCCGTACTTC
TRBV29-1	TRBJ1-5	NA	NA	CSVGGGPSNQPQHF	TGCAGCGTTGGGGGGGGGCCAAGCAATCAGCCCCAGCATTTT
TRBV19	TRBJ1-2	NA	once	CASSPPWGGSQAFGYGYTF	TGTGCCAGTAGTCCGCCCTGGGGTGGGTCACAGGCGTTCGGCTATGGCTACACCTTC
TRBV7-9	TRBJ2-7	NA	NA	CASSLGAYRGRDEQYF	TGTGCCAGCAGCTTAGGGGCCTATAGGGGACGGGACGAGCAGTACTTC
TRBV27	TRBJ1-4	NA	NA	CASSSRTALATNEKLFF	TGTGCCAGCAGTAGCCGGACAGCCCTCGCAACTAATGAAAAACTGTTTTTT
TRBV5-1	TRBJ1-2	TRBD1	NA	CASSPPTGIRGYGYTF	TGCGCCAGCAGCCCACCGACAGGGATAAGGGGCTATGGCTACACCTTC
TRBV18	TRBJ2-2	TRBD1	NA	CASSPGTVNTGELFF	TGTGCCAGCTCCCCCGGGACAGTGAACACCGGGGAGCTGTTTTTT
TRBV7-9	TRBJ1-1	NA	NA	CASSPQYTEAFF	TGTGCCAGCAGCCCCCAATATACTGAAGCTTTCTTT
TRBV11-3	TRBJ1-1	NA	NA	CASSLDRGNTEAFF	TGTGCCAGCAGCTTAGACAGGGGGAACACTGAAGCTTTCTTT
TRBV5-1	TRBJ1-2	NA	NA	CASSPNTGSGGYTF	TGCGCCAGCAGCCCCAATACCGGTTCCGGGGGCTACACCTTC
TRBV7-2	TRBJ2-3	NA	NA	CASSRQDSGEQYF	TGTGCCAGCAGTCGCCAGGACTCCGGGGAGCAGTATTTT
TRBV18	TRBJ2-1	NA	NA	CASSPRASGLGDEQFF	TGTGCCAGCTCACCAAGGGCAAGCGGATTGGGCGATGAGCAGTTCTTC
TRBV7-3	TRBJ1-1	NA	NA	CASSLAGPNRDVAFF	TGTGCCAGCAGCTTAGCGGGCCCAAACAGGGACGTAGCTTTCTTT
TRBV7-8	TRBJ2-5	NA	NA	CASSLKEKGTQYF	TGTGCCAGCAGCTTAAAGGAGAAGGGGACCCAGTACTTC
TRBV19	TRBJ2-1	NA	many	CASSATTSRPAYNEQFF	TGTGCCAGTAGTGCCACCACTAGCAGGCCTGCCTACAATGAGCAGTTCTTC
TRBV5-1	TRBJ1-1	NA	NA	CASSLGQESWNTEAFF	TGCGCCAGCAGCTTGGGTCAGGAAAGTTGGAACACTGAAGCTTTCTTT
TRBV19	TRBJ1-1	NA	NA	CASSLQMNTEAFF	TGTGCCAGTAGTCTACAGATGAACACTGAAGCTTTCTTT
TRBV28	TRBJ2-5	NA	NA	CASSFMGKRETQYF	TGTGCCAGCAGTTTCATGGGAAAGAGGGAGACCCAGTACTTC
TRBV15	TRBJ1-1	TRBD1	NA	CATSRGGQATRNTEAFF	TGTGCCACCAGCAGAGGGGGACAGGCCACCAGGAACACTGAAGCTTTCTTT
TRBV18	TRBJ2-7	TRBD1	NA	CASSPGDRGSYEQYF	TGTGCCAGCTCACCCGGGGACAGGGGTTCCTACGAGCAGTACTTC
TRBV25-1	TRBJ1-2	NA	NA	CASSGGAGPRYGYTF	TGTGCCAGCAGTGGGGGGGCAGGGCCACGGTATGGCTACACCTTC
TRBV28	TRBJ1-2	NA	many	CASRIGQSNYGYTF	TGTGCCAGCAGGATCGGACAGTCTAACTATGGCTACACCTTC
TRBV25-1	TRBJ1-1	NA	NA	CASSELGLNTEAFF	TGTGCCAGCAGTGAATTGGGGCTGAACACTGAAGCTTTCTTT
TRBV6-4	TRBJ2-1	TRBD2	few	CASSADSSGEAYNEQFF	TGTGCCAGCAGTGCCGATTCTAGCGGGGAGGCCTACAATGAGCAGTTCTTC
TRBV19	TRBJ1-4	NA	NA	CASATAGSTNEKLFF	TGTGCCAGTGCGACAGCCGGTTCAACTAATGAAAAACTGTTTTTT
TRBV18	TRBJ2-7	TRBD2	NA	CASSPEIGLDVHEQYF	TGTGCCAGCTCACCAGAAATCGGACTAGACGTCCACGAGCAGTACTTC
TRBV10-2	TRBJ2-2	NA	NA	CASSIPDYRVNTGELFF	TGCGCCAGCAGCATCCCGGACTACCGAGTCAACACCGGGGAGCTGTTTTTT
TRBV7-2	TRBJ2-7	NA	NA	CASSFPYSYEQYF	TGTGCCAGCAGCTTCCCCTATAGTTACGAGCAGTACTTC
TRBV9	TRBJ2-5	NA	NA	CASSVDYRETQYF	TGTGCCAGCAGCGTGGACTACCGAGAGACCCAGTACTTC
TRBV27	TRBJ2-1	TRBD2	NA	CASSWGTSGYNEQFF	TGTGCCAGCAGTTGGGGGACTAGCGGATACAATGAGCAGTTCTTC
TRBV19	TRBJ2-7	TRBD1	NA	CASSTHRGPYEQYF	TGTGCCAGTAGCACTCACAGGGGACCCTACGAGCAGTACTTC
TRBV14	TRBJ2-1	TRBD2	NA	CASSHLLAGNDNEQFF	TGTGCCAGCAGCCACTTACTAGCGGGGAATGACAATGAGCAGTTCTTC
TRBV28	TRBJ1-2	NA	few	CASSLVGGPEGYTF	TGTGCCAGCAGTTTAGTCGGGGGCCCGGAGGGCTACACCTTC
TRBV11-2	TRBJ2-3	NA	NA	CASSLRRRQSTDTQYF	TGTGCCAGCAGCTTACGGAGAAGACAGAGCACAGATACGCAGTATTTT
TRBV28	TRBJ2-2	TRBD2	NA	CASSTGLAGFITGELFF	TGTGCCAGCAGTACGGGACTAGCGGGTTTCATAACCGGGGAGCTGTTTTTT
TRBV6-5	TRBJ2-7	TRBD1	NA	CASSSRQGRFVGQYF	TGTGCCAGCAGTTCCCGACAGGGAAGGTTTGTGGGGCAGTACTTC
TRBV2	TRBJ1-2	TRBD1	NA	CASSIGQGAFGYTF	TGTGCCAGCAGCATCGGACAGGGGGCTTTTGGCTACACCTTC
TRBV2	TRBJ2-1	NA	NA	CASSEDHNEQFF	TGTGCCAGCAGTGAAGATCACAATGAGCAGTTCTTC
TRBV6-6	TRBJ1-2	TRBD1	few	CASSTTTGGYGYTF	TGTGCCAGCAGTACAACGACAGGGGGCTATGGCTACACCTTC
TRBV19	TRBJ1-2	NA	many	CASSISSPFSSDMGGYTF	TGTGCCAGTAGTATATCTTCCCCATTCTCTTCGGACATGGGAGGCTACACCTTC
TRBV7-2	TRBJ1-3	NA	NA	CASSLVSSISGNTIYF	TGTGCCAGCAGCTTAGTCAGTTCGATCTCTGGAAACACCATATATTTT
TRBV6-6	TRBJ2-7	TRBD1	NA	CASSHHRDSGSYEQYF	TGTGCCAGCAGTCACCACCGGGACAGCGGATCCTACGAGCAGTACTTC
TRBV28	TRBJ2-1	TRBD2	few	CASSLLAGVEQFF	TGTGCCAGCAGTTTACTAGCGGGAGTTGAGCAGTTCTTC
TRBV30	TRBJ1-2	NA	once	CAWSKGRDYGYTF	TGTGCCTGGAGTAAAGGGCGGGACTATGGCTACACCTTC